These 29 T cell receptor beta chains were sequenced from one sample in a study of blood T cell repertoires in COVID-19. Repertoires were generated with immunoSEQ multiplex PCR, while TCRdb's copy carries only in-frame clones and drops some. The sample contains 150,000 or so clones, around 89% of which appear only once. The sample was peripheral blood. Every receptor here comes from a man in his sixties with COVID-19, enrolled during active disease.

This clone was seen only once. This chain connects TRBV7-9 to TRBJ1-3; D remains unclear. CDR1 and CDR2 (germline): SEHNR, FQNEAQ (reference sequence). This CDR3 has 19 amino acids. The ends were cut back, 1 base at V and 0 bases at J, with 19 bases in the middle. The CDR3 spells CASSLEAPGFTSSGNTIYF. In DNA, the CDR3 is TGTGCCAGCAGCTTAGAGGCCCCAGGTTTTACTAGCTCTGGAAACACCATATATTTT.

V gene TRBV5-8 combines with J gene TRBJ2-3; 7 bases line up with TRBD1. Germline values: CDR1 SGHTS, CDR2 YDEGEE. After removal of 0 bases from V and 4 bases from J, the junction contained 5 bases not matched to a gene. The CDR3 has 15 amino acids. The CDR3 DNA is TGTGCCAGCAGCTTGGCGGGGCAGGGGGCAGATACGCAGTATTTT. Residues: CASSLAGQGADTQYF.

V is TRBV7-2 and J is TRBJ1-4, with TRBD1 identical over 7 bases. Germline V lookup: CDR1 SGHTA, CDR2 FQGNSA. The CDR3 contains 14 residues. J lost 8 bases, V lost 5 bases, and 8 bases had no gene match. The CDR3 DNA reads TGTGCCAGCAGCCGGGACAGTGTAGAGGAAAAACTGTTTTTT. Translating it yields CASSRDSVEEKLFF. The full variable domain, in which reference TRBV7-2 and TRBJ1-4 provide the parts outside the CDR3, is GAGVSQSPSNKVTEKGKDVELRCDPISGHTALYWYRQSLGQGLEFLIYFQGNSAPDKSGLPSDRFSAERTGGSVSTLTIQRTQQEDSAVYLCASSRDSVEEKLFFGSGTQLSVL.

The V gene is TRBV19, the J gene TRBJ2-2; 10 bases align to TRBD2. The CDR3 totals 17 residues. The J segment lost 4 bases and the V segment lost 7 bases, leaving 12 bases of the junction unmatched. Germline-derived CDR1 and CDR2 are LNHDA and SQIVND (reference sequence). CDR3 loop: CASTRGRTSGSTGELFF. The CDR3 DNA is TGTGCCAGTACCAGGGGGAGGACTAGCGGATCCACCGGGGAGCTGTTTTTT.

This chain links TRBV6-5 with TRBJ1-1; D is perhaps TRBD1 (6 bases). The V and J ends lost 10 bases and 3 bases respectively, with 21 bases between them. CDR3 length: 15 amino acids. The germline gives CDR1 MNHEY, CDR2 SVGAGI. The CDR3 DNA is TGTGCCATCATCCCCCCAGGGGTCCTAGACACTGAAGCTTTCTTT. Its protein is CAIIPPGVLDTEAFF.

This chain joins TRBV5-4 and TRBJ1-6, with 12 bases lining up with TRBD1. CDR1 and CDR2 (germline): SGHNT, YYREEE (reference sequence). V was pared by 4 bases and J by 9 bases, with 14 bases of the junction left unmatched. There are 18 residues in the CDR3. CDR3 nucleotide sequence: TGTGCCAGCAGCCCCGGGACAGGGGGCGAAGGGCGTTCTTCACCCCTCCACTTT. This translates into CASSPGTGGEGRSSPLHF.

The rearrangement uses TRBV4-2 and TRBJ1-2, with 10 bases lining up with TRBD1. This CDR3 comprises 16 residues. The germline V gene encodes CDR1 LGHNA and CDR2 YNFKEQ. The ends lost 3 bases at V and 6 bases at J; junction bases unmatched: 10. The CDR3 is CASSHSTAGTGDGYTF. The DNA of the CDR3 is TGTGCCAGCAGCCACTCCACTGCCGGGACAGGGGATGGCTACACCTTC.

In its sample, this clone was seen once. Here the CDR3 reads CASSQTVSETQYF. The CDR3 DNA sequence: TGTGCCAGCAGCCAGACAGTCTCTGAGACCCAGTACTTC. The chain combines TRBV7-3 with TRBJ2-5; the D gene is possibly TRBD1 (5 bases). Germline V gene sequence: CDR1 SGHTA, CDR2 FQGTGA. V lost 5 bases and J lost 5, with 12 bases in between. This CDR3 spans 13 amino acids.

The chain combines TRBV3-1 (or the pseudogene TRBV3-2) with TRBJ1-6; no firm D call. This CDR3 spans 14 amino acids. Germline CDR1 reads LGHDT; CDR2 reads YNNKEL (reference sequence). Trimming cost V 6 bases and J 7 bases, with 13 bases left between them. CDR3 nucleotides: TGTGCCAGCAGTCTGAGGGCTGAAAATTCACCCCTCCACTTT. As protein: CASSLRAENSPLHF.

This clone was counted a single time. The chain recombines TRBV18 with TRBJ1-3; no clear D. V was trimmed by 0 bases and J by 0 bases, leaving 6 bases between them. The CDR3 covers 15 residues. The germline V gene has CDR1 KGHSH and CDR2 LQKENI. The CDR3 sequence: CASSPPAYSGNTIYF. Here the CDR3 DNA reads TGTGCCAGCTCACCACCTGCCTACTCTGGAAACACCATATATTTT.

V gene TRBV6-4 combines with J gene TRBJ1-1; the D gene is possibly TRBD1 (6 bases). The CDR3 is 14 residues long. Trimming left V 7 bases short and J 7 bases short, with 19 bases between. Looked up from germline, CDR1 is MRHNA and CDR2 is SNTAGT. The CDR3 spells CASTRGTEDGEAFF. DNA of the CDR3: TGTGCCAGCACCAGGGGCACCGAGGACGGTGAAGCTTTCTTT.

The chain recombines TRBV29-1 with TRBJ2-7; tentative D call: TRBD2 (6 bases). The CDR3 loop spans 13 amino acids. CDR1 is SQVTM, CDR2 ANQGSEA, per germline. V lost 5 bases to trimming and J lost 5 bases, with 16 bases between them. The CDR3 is CSVRRTDYDEQYF. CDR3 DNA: TGCAGCGTTCGACGGACGGACTATGACGAGCAGTACTTC.

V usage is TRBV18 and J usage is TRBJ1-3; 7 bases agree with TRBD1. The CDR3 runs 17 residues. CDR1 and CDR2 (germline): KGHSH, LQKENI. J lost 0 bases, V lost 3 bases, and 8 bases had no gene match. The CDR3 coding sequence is TGTGCCAGCTCACCCCAGACAGGGAAAAACTCTGGAAACACCATATATTTT. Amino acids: CASSPQTGKNSGNTIYF. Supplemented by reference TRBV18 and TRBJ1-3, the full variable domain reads NAGVMQNPRHLVRRRGQEARLRCSPMKGHSHVYWYRQLPEEGLKFMVYLQKENIIDESGMPKERFSAEFPKEGPSILRIQQVVRGDSAAYFCASSPQTGKNSGNTIYFGEGSWLTVV.

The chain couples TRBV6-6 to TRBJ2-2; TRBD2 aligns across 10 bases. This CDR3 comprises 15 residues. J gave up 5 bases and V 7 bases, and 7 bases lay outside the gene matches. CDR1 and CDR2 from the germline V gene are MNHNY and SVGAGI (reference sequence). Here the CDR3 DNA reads TGTGCCAGCAACCAGCGGGGGGGTCAAACCGGGGAGCTGTTTTTT. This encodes CASNQRGGQTGELFF.

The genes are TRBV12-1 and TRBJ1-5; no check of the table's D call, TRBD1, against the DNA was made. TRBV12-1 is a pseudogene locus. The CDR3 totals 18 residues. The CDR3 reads CASSFLLRVSNSNQPQHF. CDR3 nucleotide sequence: TGTGCCAGCAGCTTTCTCCTCAGGGTTTCAAATAGCAATCAGCCCCAGCATTTT.

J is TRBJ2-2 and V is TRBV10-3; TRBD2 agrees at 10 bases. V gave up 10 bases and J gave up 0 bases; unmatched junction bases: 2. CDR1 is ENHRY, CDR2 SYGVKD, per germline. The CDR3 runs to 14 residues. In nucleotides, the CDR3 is TGTGCCACTAGCGGGGGCCCGAACACCGGGGAGCTGTTTTTT. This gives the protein CATSGGPNTGELFF.

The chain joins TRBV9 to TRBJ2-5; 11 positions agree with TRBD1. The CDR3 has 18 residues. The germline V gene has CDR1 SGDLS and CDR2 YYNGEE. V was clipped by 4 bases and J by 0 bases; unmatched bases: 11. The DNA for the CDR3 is TGTGCCAGCAGCCTGCCTCGGGACAGGGGGTGGAACCAAGAGACCCAGTACTTC. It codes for CASSLPRDRGWNQETQYF.

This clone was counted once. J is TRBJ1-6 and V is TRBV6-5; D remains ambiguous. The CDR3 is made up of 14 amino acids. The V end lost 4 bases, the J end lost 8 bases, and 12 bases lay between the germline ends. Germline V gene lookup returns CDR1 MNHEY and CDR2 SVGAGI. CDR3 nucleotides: TGTGCCAGCAGTTCTCCAGGAAAGGATTCACCCCTCCACTTT. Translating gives CASSSPGKDSPLHF.

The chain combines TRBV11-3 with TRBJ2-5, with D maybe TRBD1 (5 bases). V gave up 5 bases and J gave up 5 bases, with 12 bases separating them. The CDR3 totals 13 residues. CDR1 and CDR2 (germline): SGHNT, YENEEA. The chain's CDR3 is CASSQRTSETQYF. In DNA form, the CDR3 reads TGTGCCAGCAGCCAGAGGACAAGTGAGACCCAGTACTTC.

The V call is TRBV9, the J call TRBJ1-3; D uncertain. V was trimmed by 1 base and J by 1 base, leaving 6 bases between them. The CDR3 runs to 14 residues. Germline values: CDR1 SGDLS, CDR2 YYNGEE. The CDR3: CASSVSVSGNTIYF. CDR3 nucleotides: TGTGCCAGCAGCGTATCAGTATCTGGAAACACCATATATTTT.

The chain's CDR3 is CASSPSREGNQPQHF. The CDR3 DNA reads TGTGCCAGTAGTCCTAGTCGTGAGGGCAATCAGCCCCAGCATTTT. The chain uses TRBV19 and TRBJ1-5; D gene ambiguous. Germline CDR1 LNHDA, CDR2 SQIVND (reference sequence). Deletions cut 5 bases from V and 2 bases from J, with 13 bases between. The CDR3 is made up of 15 amino acids.

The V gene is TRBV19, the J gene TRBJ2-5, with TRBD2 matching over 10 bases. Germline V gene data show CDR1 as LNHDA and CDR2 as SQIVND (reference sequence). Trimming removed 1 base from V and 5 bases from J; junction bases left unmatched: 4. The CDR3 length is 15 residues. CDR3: CASSIGGTSVETQYF. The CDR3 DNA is TGTGCCAGTAGTATAGGAGGGACTAGCGTCGAGACCCAGTACTTC.

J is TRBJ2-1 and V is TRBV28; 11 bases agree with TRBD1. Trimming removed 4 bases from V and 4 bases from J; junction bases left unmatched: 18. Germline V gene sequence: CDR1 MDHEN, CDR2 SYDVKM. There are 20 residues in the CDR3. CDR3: CASSSPVFQGQGDIYNEQFF. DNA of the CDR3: TGTGCCAGCAGTTCCCCCGTTTTCCAGGGACAGGGGGATATATACAATGAGCAGTTCTTC. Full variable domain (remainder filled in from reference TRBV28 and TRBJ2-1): DVKVTQSSRYLVKRTGEKVFLECVQDMDHENMFWYRQDPGLGLRLIYFSYDVKMKEKGDIPEGYSVSREKKERFSLILESASTNQTSMYLCASSSPVFQGQGDIYNEQFFGPGTRLTVL.

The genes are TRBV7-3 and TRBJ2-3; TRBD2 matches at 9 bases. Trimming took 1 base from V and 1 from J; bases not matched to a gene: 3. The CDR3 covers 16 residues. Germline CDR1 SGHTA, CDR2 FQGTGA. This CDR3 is CASSLMASGGTDTQYF. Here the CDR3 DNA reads TGTGCCAGCAGCTTAATGGCTAGCGGGGGCACAGATACGCAGTATTTT.

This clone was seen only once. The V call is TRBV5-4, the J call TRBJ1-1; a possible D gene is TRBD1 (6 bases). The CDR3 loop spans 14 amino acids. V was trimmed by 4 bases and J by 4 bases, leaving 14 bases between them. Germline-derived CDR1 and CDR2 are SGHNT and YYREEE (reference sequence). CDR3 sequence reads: CASSPADSPTEAFF. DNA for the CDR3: TGTGCCAGCAGCCCGGCGGACAGTCCCACTGAAGCTTTCTTT.

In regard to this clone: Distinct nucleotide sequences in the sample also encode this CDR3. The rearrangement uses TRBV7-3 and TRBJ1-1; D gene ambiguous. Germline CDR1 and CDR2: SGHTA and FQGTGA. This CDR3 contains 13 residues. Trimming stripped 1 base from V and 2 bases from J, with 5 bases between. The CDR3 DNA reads TGTGCCAGCAGCTTAAGCAGAAACACTGAAGCTTTCTTT. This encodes CASSLSRNTEAFF.

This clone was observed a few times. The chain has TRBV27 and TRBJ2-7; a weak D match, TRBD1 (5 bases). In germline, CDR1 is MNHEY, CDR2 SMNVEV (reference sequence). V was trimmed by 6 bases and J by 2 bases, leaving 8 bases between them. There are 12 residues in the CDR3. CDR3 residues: CASRGVAYEQYF. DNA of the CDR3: TGTGCCAGCAGAGGGGTGGCCTACGAGCAGTACTTC.

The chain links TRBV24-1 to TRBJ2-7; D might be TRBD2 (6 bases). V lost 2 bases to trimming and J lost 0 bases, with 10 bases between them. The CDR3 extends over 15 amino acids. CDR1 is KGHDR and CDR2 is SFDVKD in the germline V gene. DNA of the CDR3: TGTGCCACCAGTGATTCGGGAGACCTCTCCTACGAGCAGTACTTC. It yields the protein CATSDSGDLSYEQYF.

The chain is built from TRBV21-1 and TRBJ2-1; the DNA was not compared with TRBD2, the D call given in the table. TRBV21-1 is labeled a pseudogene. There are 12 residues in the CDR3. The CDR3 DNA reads TGTGCCAGCTCCCCCCTCGACAATGAGCAGTTCTTC. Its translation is CASSPLDNEQFF.